This is a list of T cell receptor beta chains from one sample in a study of T cells in Graves' hyperthyroidism and ophthalmopathy. MiXCR, applied by TCRdb to the multiplex PCR reads, yields one record per CDR3 protein. The data hold a few hundred thousand distinct CDR3 sequences, with around 13% observed a single time. The source material was blood. The source is a woman younger than 30 with Graves' hyperthyroidism. The CDR3 runs from the conserved cysteine through the conserved F or W. A D gene is named only where the DNA matches it firmly. The size field is filled for only some rows; it gives once, few, many or a size class.

size	D	V	J	CDR3	DNA
few	NA	TRBV27	TRBJ2-7	CASSPAERNYEQYF	TGTGCCAGCAGTCCCGCGGAGCGAAACTACGAGCAGTACTTC
NA	NA	TRBV7-8	TRBJ2-6	CASRRANSGANVLTF	TGTGCCAGCAGAAGAGCAAACTCTGGGGCCAACGTCCTGACTTTC
many	TRBD2	TRBV6-1	TRBJ2-7	CASSNGLAGGYEQYF	TGTGCCAGCAGTAACGGACTAGCGGGAGGTTACGAGCAGTACTTC
many	NA	TRBV5-1	TRBJ2-1	CASSLQGNPSYNEQFF	TGCGCCAGCAGCTTACAGGGAAACCCCTCCTACAATGAGCAGTTCTTC
few	TRBD1	TRBV6-1	TRBJ1-2	CASSPQQGDGYTF	TGTGCCAGCAGCCCCCAACAGGGGGATGGCTACACCTTC
few	NA	TRBV19	TRBJ2-5	CASSIQGGSLETQYF	TGTGCCAGTAGTATCCAGGGAGGAAGCCTAGAGACCCAGTACTTC
many	TRBD1	TRBV11-2	TRBJ1-1	CASSDGQGTEAFF	TGTGCCAGCAGCGACGGACAGGGGACTGAAGCTTTCTTT
NA	NA	TRBV27	TRBJ2-1	CATNLRGLSNEQFF	TGTGCCACCAACCTACGAGGACTCAGCAATGAGCAGTTCTTC
NA	NA	TRBV4-3	TRBJ1-6	CASSQDRGQPDSPLHF	TGCGCCAGCAGCCAAGATCGCGGGCAGCCTGATTCACCCCTCCACTTT
few	NA	TRBV10-3	TRBJ1-1	CAISERGRNTEAFF	TGTGCCATCAGTGAGAGAGGTCGGAACACTGAAGCTTTCTTT
many	NA	TRBV12-3/TRBV12-4	TRBJ2-2	CASSSLTSGELFF	TGTGCCAGCAGTTCCCTGACCTCCGGGGAGCTGTTTTTT
NA	TRBD1	TRBV6-1	TRBJ1-1	CASSERGTGIAAFF	TGTGCCAGCAGTGAAAGAGGGACAGGGATTGCCGCTTTCTTT
few	NA	TRBV19	TRBJ1-5	CASSIAADFNQPQHF	TGTGCCAGTAGTATAGCGGCGGATTTCAATCAGCCCCAGCATTTT
NA	NA	TRBV19	TRBJ2-1	CASSIDGTRSSYNEQFF	TGTGCCAGTAGTATCGACGGGACTCGAAGCTCCTACAATGAGCAGTTCTTC
many	NA	TRBV7-2	TRBJ2-1	CASSLWTGSYNEQFF	TGTGCCAGCAGCTTATGGACCGGCTCCTACAATGAGCAGTTCTTC
NA	TRBD2	TRBV4-3	TRBJ2-7	CASSQGFNSGYEQYF	TGCGCCAGCAGCCAAGGGTTTAATAGCGGGTACGAGCAGTACTTC
few	TRBD2	TRBV20-1	TRBJ2-1	CSASFSSGSNEQFF	TGCAGTGCTAGTTTCTCTAGCGGGAGCAATGAGCAGTTCTTC
many	TRBD1	TRBV12-3/TRBV12-4	TRBJ2-1	CASSFGGTGGLDEQFF	TGTGCCAGCAGCTTCGGGGGGACAGGGGGATTGGATGAGCAGTTCTTC
NA	TRBD2	TRBV6-1	TRBJ2-7	CASTFKPGLAYEQYF	TGTGCCAGCACATTCAAGCCGGGACTAGCCTACGAGCAGTACTTC
many	TRBD2	TRBV28	TRBJ2-1	CASSFLAGDYNEQFF	TGTGCCAGCAGTTTTCTGGCGGGGGACTACAATGAGCAGTTCTTC
NA	NA	TRBV9	TRBJ2-1	CASNRQEPYNEQFF	TGTGCCAGCAACAGACAGGAACCCTACAATGAGCAGTTCTTC
many	TRBD1	TRBV2	TRBJ2-3	CASRAQDRVKDTQYF	TGTGCCAGCAGGGCCCAGGACAGGGTCAAAGATACGCAGTATTTT
few	NA	TRBV20-1	TRBJ2-2	CSARGLFRNTGELFF	TGCAGTGCTAGAGGACTTTTCCGGAACACCGGGGAGCTGTTTTTT
many	NA	TRBV3-1	TRBJ1-5	CASSQGRKQPQHF	TGTGCCAGCAGCCAAGGGCGTAAACAGCCCCAGCATTTT
many	TRBD1	TRBV7-9	TRBJ2-1	CASSPGQGYNEQFF	TGTGCCAGCAGCCCCGGACAGGGATACAATGAGCAGTTCTTC
few	NA	TRBV12-3/TRBV12-4	TRBJ2-5	CASSLLPPPGAFETQYF	TGTGCCAGCAGTTTACTGCCCCCTCCAGGGGCTTTTGAGACCCAGTACTTC
many	TRBD1	TRBV5-5	TRBJ2-5	CASSLRTGWETQYF	TGTGCCAGCAGCCTAAGGACAGGGTGGGAGACCCAGTACTTC
many	TRBD2	TRBV5-1	TRBJ2-1	CASNGGRDNEQFF	TGCGCCAGCAACGGCGGGAGGGACAATGAGCAGTTCTTC
few	NA	TRBV10-3	TRBJ2-7	CAISSGSAYEQYF	TGTGCCATCAGCTCGGGGTCAGCCTACGAGCAGTACTTC
many	NA	TRBV12-3/TRBV12-4	TRBJ2-2	CASLRVTGELFF	TGTGCCAGCCTTCGCGTGACCGGGGAGCTGTTTTTT
many	TRBD1	TRBV12-3/TRBV12-4	TRBJ1-1	CASSLTSGGMNTEAFF	TGTGCCAGCAGTTTAACCTCAGGGGGAATGAACACTGAAGCTTTCTTT
many	NA	TRBV6-1	TRBJ1-1	CASSEQGYTEAFF	TGTGCCAGCAGTGAACAGGGGTACACTGAAGCTTTCTTT
many	NA	TRBV25-1	TRBJ2-5	CASSEPTGWAETQYF	TGTGCCAGCAGTGAACCCACAGGGTGGGCCGAGACCCAGTACTTC
few	NA	TRBV5-1	TRBJ2-5	CASSRTTAYQETQYF	TGCGCCAGCAGCAGGACGACAGCCTACCAAGAGACCCAGTACTTC
few	NA	TRBV20-1	TRBJ1-1	CSAPSGYTEAFF	TGCAGTGCTCCTAGTGGGTACACTGAAGCTTTCTTT
many	TRBD1	TRBV6-1	TRBJ1-5	CASSEAPGGFGQPQHF	TGTGCCAGCAGTGAAGCGCCAGGGGGATTCGGGCAGCCCCAGCATTTT
once	TRBD2	TRBV27	TRBJ2-3	CASSSRLAGGDTQYF	TGTGCCAGCAGTTCAAGACTAGCGGGGGGGGATACGCAGTATTTT
many	TRBD1	TRBV9	TRBJ2-1	CASSVTGANEQFF	TGTGCCAGCAGCGTCACAGGGGCCAATGAGCAGTTCTTC
many	NA	TRBV7-2	TRBJ1-2	CASSPSILGSYGYTF	TGTGCCAGCAGCCCCAGTATATTAGGATCCTATGGCTACACCTTC
many	TRBD1	TRBV9	TRBJ2-7	CASSPSGTGTEQYF	TGTGCCAGCAGCCCTTCAGGGACAGGGACCGAGCAGTACTTC